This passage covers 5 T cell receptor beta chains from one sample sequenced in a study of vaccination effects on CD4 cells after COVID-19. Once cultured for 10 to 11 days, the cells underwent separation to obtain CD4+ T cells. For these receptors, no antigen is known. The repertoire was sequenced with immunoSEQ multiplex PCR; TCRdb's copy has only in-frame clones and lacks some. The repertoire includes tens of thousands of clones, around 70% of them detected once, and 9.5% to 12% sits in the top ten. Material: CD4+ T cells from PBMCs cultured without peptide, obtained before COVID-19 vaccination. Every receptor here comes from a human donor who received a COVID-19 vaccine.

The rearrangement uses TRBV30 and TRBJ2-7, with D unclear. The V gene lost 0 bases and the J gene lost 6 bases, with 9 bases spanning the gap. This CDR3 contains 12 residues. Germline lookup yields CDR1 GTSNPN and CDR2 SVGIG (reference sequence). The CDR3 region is CAWSVTVVEQYF. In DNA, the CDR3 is TGTGCCTGGAGTGTAACAGTGGTCGAGCAGTACTTC.

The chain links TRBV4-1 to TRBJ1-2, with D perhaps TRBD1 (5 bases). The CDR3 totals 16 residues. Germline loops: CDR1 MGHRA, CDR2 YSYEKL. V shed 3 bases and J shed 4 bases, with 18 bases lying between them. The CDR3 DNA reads TGCGCCAGCAGCCAGGCTGATCAGGGTTGGAGCTATGGCTACACCTTC. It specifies CASSQADQGWSYGYTF.

The CDR3 DNA reads as TGTGCCAGTAAGGGACAGTCATCCGGGCAGTTCTTC. This encodes CASKGQSSGQFF. The chain is built from TRBV19 and TRBJ2-1; 7 positions agree with TRBD1. The CDR3 is 12 amino acids. Germline values: CDR1 LNHDA, CDR2 SQIVND (reference sequence). With V trimmed by 7 bases and J by 12 bases, 9 bases remained unmatched. The variable domain in full, completed from reference TRBV19 and TRBJ2-1, reads DGGITQSPKYLFRKEGQNVTLSCEQNLNHDAMYWYRQDPGQGLRLIYYSQIVNDFQKGDIAEGYSVSREKKESFPLTVTSAQKNPTAFYLCASKGQSSGQFFGPGTRLTVL.

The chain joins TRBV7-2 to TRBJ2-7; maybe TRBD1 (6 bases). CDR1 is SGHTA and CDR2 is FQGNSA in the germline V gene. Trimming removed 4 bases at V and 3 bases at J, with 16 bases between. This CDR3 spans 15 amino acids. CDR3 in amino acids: CASSSPRTDRYEQYF. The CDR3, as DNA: TGTGCCAGCAGCTCCCCCCGGACAGACCGCTACGAGCAGTACTTC.

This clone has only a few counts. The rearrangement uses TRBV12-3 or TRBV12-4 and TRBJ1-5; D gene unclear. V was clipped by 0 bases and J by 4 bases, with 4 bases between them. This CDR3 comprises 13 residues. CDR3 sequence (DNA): TGTGCCAGCAGTTTAGCAGGGAATCAGCCCCAGCATTTT. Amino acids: CASSLAGNQPQHF.